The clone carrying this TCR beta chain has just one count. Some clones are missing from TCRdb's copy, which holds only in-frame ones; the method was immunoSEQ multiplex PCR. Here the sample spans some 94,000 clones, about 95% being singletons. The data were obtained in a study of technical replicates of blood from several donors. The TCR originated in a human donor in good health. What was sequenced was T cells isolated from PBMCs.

CDR3 residues: CASSPTSPGEQYF. The CDR3, as DNA: TGTGCCAGTAGCCCTACTAGCCCCGGCGAGCAGTACTTC. The V call is TRBV19, the J call TRBJ2-7; TRBD2 is a possible D gene (6 bases). This CDR3 has 13 amino acids. V lost 6 bases to trimming and J lost 6 bases, with 15 bases between them. The germline V gene has CDR1 LNHDA and CDR2 SQIVND (reference sequence).